Shown below are 30 T cell receptor beta chains from a single sample sequenced in a study of cytomegalovirus exposure and HLA in healthy donors. PCR employed 60 Vbeta and 13 Jbeta primers. The assay was immunoSEQ multiplex PCR, and TCRdb's table has in-frame clones only and misses some. In the table there are roughly 100,000 clones, about four fifths of which are singletons. Sequences were obtained from PBMCs. The origin of the receptors is a man between 25 and 39 years old in good health and CMV-seronegative.

This rearrangement joins TRBV5-8 to TRBJ2-1, with TRBD2 as a possible D gene (5 bases). Trimming left V 6 bases short and J 4 bases short, with 8 bases between. Per germline, CDR1 SGHTS and CDR2 YDEGEE. The length of the CDR3 is 12 residues. CDR3 residues: CASIGEYNEQFF. The CDR3 DNA reads TGTGCCAGCATCGGGGAATACAATGAGCAGTTCTTC.

This clone was observed a handful of times. The chain joins TRBV28 to TRBJ1-1; D is possibly TRBD1 (6 bases). The V end lost 11 bases, the J end lost 6 bases, and 13 bases lay between the germline ends. Germline CDR1 MDHEN, CDR2 SYDVKM. This CDR3 is 11 amino acids long. CDR3 in DNA: TGTGCCGGGGGCACGGCGTCTGAAGCTTTCTTT. Translation: CAGGTASEAFF.

This clone has just a few counts. The rearrangement links TRBV9 to TRBJ2-2; 10 nucleotides match TRBD2. Germline loops: CDR1 SGDLS, CDR2 YYNGEE. With V trimmed by 6 bases and J by 7 bases, 12 bases remained unmatched. The CDR3 has 16 residues. CDR3 in amino acids: CASTQAGGYEHGELFF. DNA of the CDR3: TGTGCCAGCACCCAAGCGGGAGGGTATGAACACGGGGAGCTGTTTTTT.

This clone was picked up one time. The CDR3 loop is CASSVQNNYGYTF. CDR3 in DNA: TGTGCCAGCAGTGTACAGAATAACTATGGCTACACCTTC. The chain is built from TRBV6-1 and TRBJ1-2; D ambiguous. The CDR3 loop spans 13 amino acids. Germline loops: CDR1 MNHNS, CDR2 SASEGT. V lost 4 bases and J lost 1, with 7 bases in between.

This sequence joins TRBV5-1 and TRBJ1-1; no firm D call. Germline CDR1 is SGHRS and CDR2 is YFSETQ. The ends were cut back, 2 bases at V and 3 bases at J, with 8 bases in the middle. The CDR3 loop spans 13 amino acids. CDR3 in DNA: TGCGCCAGCAGCTTTGGCGGGGACACTGAAGCTTTCTTT. Protein sequence: CASSFGGDTEAFF.

The chain couples TRBV5-1 to TRBJ1-1; 7 nucleotides line up with TRBD1. Germline CDR1 SGHRS, CDR2 YFSETQ. This CDR3 spans 12 amino acids. The trim removed 2 bases at V and 8 bases at J, leaving 3 bases unmatched. Here the CDR3 reads CASSLLQGEAFF. CDR3 DNA: TGCGCCAGCAGCTTACTACAGGGGGAAGCTTTCTTT.

The chain uses TRBV29-1 and TRBJ2-7, with 9 nucleotides matching TRBD1. This CDR3 region has 12 residues. V trimming: 4 bases; J trimming: 5 bases; junction bases outside the gene matches: 3. Germline CDR1 reads SQVTM; CDR2 reads ANQGSEA. The CDR3 DNA follows: TGCAGCGTTGGGGACAGGGCGAACGAGCAGTACTTC. Its translation: CSVGDRANEQYF.

The chain's CDR3 is CASSQDLGTGGILGEQYF. CDR3 nucleotide sequence: TGTGCCAGCAGCCAAGATCTCGGGACAGGGGGAATTTTGGGGGAGCAGTACTTC. This chain links TRBV4-2 with TRBJ2-7, with 11 bases matching TRBD1. CDR1 is LGHNA and CDR2 is YNFKEQ in the germline V gene. The V segment lost 0 bases and the J segment 7 bases; nucleotides outside the gene matches: 14. The CDR3 is 18 amino acids.

This clone was seen more than once but under ten times. This rearrangement joins TRBV30 to TRBJ1-1; unclear D gene. Per germline, CDR1 GTSNPN and CDR2 SVGIG (reference sequence). The germline V and J ends were trimmed by 4 bases and 7 bases, with 19 bases remaining between them. The CDR3 runs 14 residues. As DNA, the CDR3 is TGTGCCTGGACTGAACCTTTGGAGAGATTTGAAGCTTTCTTT. Protein product: CAWTEPLERFEAFF.

This clone was seen a handful of times. The rearrangement uses TRBV28 and TRBJ1-4; D unclear. CDR3 length equals 14 residues. Trimming removed 3 bases at V and 8 bases at J, with 13 bases between. Germline loops: CDR1 MDHEN, CDR2 SYDVKM. CDR3 in amino acids: CASSFGRLAEKLFF. CDR3 sequence (DNA): TGTGCCAGCAGTTTTGGGCGATTGGCGGAAAAACTGTTTTTT.

The chain carries TRBV5-6 and TRBJ2-5; TRBD1 might be the D (6 bases). In germline, CDR1 is SGHDT, CDR2 YYEEEE. The CDR3 loop spans 14 amino acids. V lost 0 bases and J lost 2, with 8 bases in between. The CDR3, as DNA: TGTGCCAGCAGCTTGGGGACAGCGCAAGAGACCCAGTACTTC. Protein sequence: CASSLGTAQETQYF.

The sample holds a few counts of this clone. V usage is TRBV30 and J usage is TRBJ2-1; 11 bases are shared with TRBD2. The CDR3 runs to 15 residues. The junction had 10 bases not matched to a gene; V was cut back by 4 bases and J by 8 bases. The germline CDR1 and CDR2 sequences are GTSNPN and SVGIG (reference sequence). This CDR3 reads CAWTLAGGPGDEQFF. The CDR3 DNA sequence: TGTGCCTGGACCTTAGCGGGGGGGCCGGGGGATGAGCAGTTCTTC. The full variable domain, with the rest looked up from reference TRBV30 and TRBJ2-1, is SQTIHQWPATLVQPVGSPLSLECTVEGTSNPNLYWYRQAAGRGLQLLFYSVGIGQISSEVPQNLSASRPQDRQFILSSKKLLLSDSGFYLCAWTLAGGPGDEQFFGPGTRLTVL.

This rearrangement joins TRBV10-3 to TRBJ1-3; D possibly corresponds to TRBD1 (6 bases). V lost 8 bases and J lost 0, with 14 bases in between. Germline-derived CDR1 and CDR2 are ENHRY and SYGVKD. This CDR3 has 15 amino acids. In DNA form, the CDR3 reads TGTGCCATCTGGGTAAGGACAGACTCTGGAAACACCATATATTTT. Protein: CAIWVRTDSGNTIYF.

The chain carries TRBV19 and TRBJ2-1; TRBD1 matches 10 bases. V dropped 8 bases and J dropped 8; count of bases not matched to a gene: 6. This CDR3 has 13 amino acids. Germline assignment: CDR1 LNHDA and CDR2 SQIVND (reference sequence). The CDR3 sequence is CASVSTGGDEQFF. As DNA, the CDR3 is TGTGCCAGTGTATCGACAGGGGGCGATGAGCAGTTCTTC.

V and J are TRBV11-2 and TRBJ1-2; a weak D match, TRBD1 (6 bases). The ends were cut back, 1 base at V and 2 bases at J, with 8 bases in the middle. CDR1 is SGHAT and CDR2 is FQNNGV in the germline V gene. The CDR3 loop spans 14 amino acids. CDR3 protein: CASSLAQGNYGYTF. The CDR3 coding sequence is TGTGCCAGCAGCTTAGCACAGGGAAACTATGGCTACACCTTC.

This sequence joins TRBV7-9 and TRBJ2-3; a possible D gene is TRBD2 (5 bases). V was shortened by 5 bases and J by 6 bases, with 12 bases between the two germline ends. Germline lookup yields CDR1 SEHNR and CDR2 FQNEAQ (reference sequence). CDR3 length: 13 amino acids. CDR3 in DNA: TGTGCCAGCAGCCCCCCCTCGGGGGATACGCAGTATTTT. The encoded protein is CASSPPSGDTQYF.

The chain couples TRBV30 to TRBJ2-7; 7 nucleotides match TRBD1. V shed 4 bases, J shed 6 bases, and the junction held 12 bases outside the gene matches. Germline CDR1 and CDR2: GTSNPN and SVGIG (reference sequence). CDR3 length: 14 residues. In DNA form, the CDR3 reads TGTGCCTGGAACCGACAGGGATTAACGGGCGAGCAGTACTTC. Amino acids: CAWNRQGLTGEQYF. The variable domain in full, with the rest retrieved from reference TRBV30 and TRBJ2-7, is SQTIHQWPATLVQPVGSPLSLECTVEGTSNPNLYWYRQAAGRGLQLLFYSVGIGQISSEVPQNLSASRPQDRQFILSSKKLLLSDSGFYLCAWNRQGLTGEQYFGPGTRLTVT.

The V gene is TRBV15, the J gene TRBJ2-7, with a weak D call TRBD2 (5 bases). V lost 6 bases, J lost 5 bases, and 8 bases lay in between. This CDR3 has 11 amino acids. From germline, CDR1 is LNHNV and CDR2 YYDKDF (reference sequence). CDR3: CATSEGDEQYF. CDR3 nucleotide sequence: TGTGCCACCAGTGAGGGCGACGAGCAGTACTTC.

CDR3 coding DNA: TGCGCCAGCAGCCCCATCAGGAACCCCGCCATCGAAGCTTTCTTT. The encoded protein is CASSPIRNPAIEAFF. The rearrangement links TRBV5-1 to TRBJ1-1; D is uncertain. With 4 bases removed from V and 8 bases from J, the gap between germline ends came to 21 bases. Germline assignment: CDR1 SGHRS and CDR2 YFSETQ. This CDR3 spans 15 amino acids.

The chain joins TRBV28 to TRBJ2-7; 15 bases fit TRBD2. Per germline, CDR1 MDHEN and CDR2 SYDVKM. This CDR3 comprises 17 residues. Losses at the gene ends were 5 bases for V and 3 bases for J; bases not matched to a gene: 8. The CDR3 nucleotides are TGTGCCAGCAGTGGGACTAGCGGGAGGAGAGGGCACTACGAGCAGTACTTC. Its protein is CASSGTSGRRGHYEQYF.

The V gene is TRBV5-4, the J gene TRBJ1-5; D may be TRBD1 (6 bases). The CDR3 runs to 15 residues. In germline, CDR1 is SGHNT, CDR2 YYREEE (reference sequence). Trimming stripped 0 bases from V and 7 bases from J, with 14 bases between. The DNA of the CDR3 is TGTGCCAGCAGCTTGGCCCCGGACAGTGAGCAGCCCCAGCATTTT. It codes for CASSLAPDSEQPQHF.

V is TRBV30 and J is TRBJ1-1; D is possibly TRBD1 (5 bases). This CDR3 region has 17 residues. Germline CDR1 is GTSNPN and CDR2 is SVGIG (reference sequence). Between the trimmed V and J ends, which lost 2 bases and 5 bases, there was a span of 24 bases. CDR3 sequence reads: CAWSSTIPGVGWTEAFF. As DNA, the CDR3 is TGTGCCTGGAGTTCAACAATCCCGGGGGTCGGTTGGACTGAAGCTTTCTTT.

The V and J genes are TRBV11-2 and TRBJ2-3; TRBD1 agrees at 7 bases. CDR1 is SGHAT, CDR2 FQNNGV, per germline. The J segment lost 5 bases and the V segment lost 1 base, leaving 3 bases of the junction unmatched. The CDR3 has 14 residues. The CDR3 loop is CASSLAAGGDTQYF. The DNA of the CDR3 is TGTGCCAGCAGCTTAGCGGCAGGGGGAGATACGCAGTATTTT. The whole variable domain, remainder taken from reference TRBV11-2 and TRBJ2-3, is EAGVAQSPRYKIIEKRQSVAFWCNPISGHATLYWYQQILGQGPKLLIQFQNNGVVDDSQLPKDRFSAERLKGVDSTLKIQPAKLEDSAVYLCASSLAAGGDTQYFGPGTRLTVL.

This sequence joins TRBV19 and TRBJ1-5, with D perhaps matching TRBD1 (5 bases). V was shortened by 1 base and J by 2 bases, with 9 bases between the two germline ends. CDR3 size: 15 residues. Germline lookup yields CDR1 LNHDA and CDR2 SQIVND (reference sequence). The CDR3: CASSIAGGGNQPQHF. CDR3 sequence (DNA): TGTGCCAGTAGTATAGCCGGGGGAGGCAATCAGCCCCAGCATTTT.

The chain uses TRBV5-1 and TRBJ1-6; 8 bases match TRBD1. Germline loops: CDR1 SGHRS, CDR2 YFSETQ. Trimming cost V 4 bases and J 8 bases; bases outside gene matches: 11. The CDR3 runs to 16 residues. The CDR3 here is CASSHSPTGADSPLHF. The CDR3 coding sequence is TGCGCCAGCAGCCACAGCCCGACAGGGGCCGATTCACCCCTCCACTTT.

As for this clone: Other DNA sequences in this sample translate to the same CDR3. This chain links TRBV11-3 with TRBJ1-1; D not resolved. There are 13 residues in the CDR3. Germline CDR1 SGHNT, CDR2 YENEEA. Trimming took 1 base from V and 7 from J, leaving 10 bases between them. Here the CDR3 DNA reads TGTGCCAGCAGCTTAGGGAACGGGGATGAAGCTTTCTTT. This sequence encodes CASSLGNGDEAFF.

This clone was seen only a few times. The chain is built from TRBV5-4 and TRBJ2-1, with 11 bases that match TRBD2. Germline trimming cut 2 bases from V and 13 bases from J; bases unmatched to any gene: 2. CDR3 length: 12 residues. In germline, CDR1 is SGHNT, CDR2 YYREEE (reference sequence). CDR3 region: CASSFSGRAQFF. As DNA, the CDR3 is TGTGCCAGCAGCTTTAGCGGGAGGGCCCAGTTCTTC.

For the CDR3, the DNA is TGTGCCAGCAGCTACAGGGTAGGCAATCAGCCCCAGCATTTT. It specifies CASSYRVGNQPQHF. The V gene is TRBV7-2, the J gene TRBJ1-5; tentatively, D is TRBD1 (6 bases). The CDR3 is 14 amino acids. In germline, CDR1 is SGHTA, CDR2 FQGNSA. The V gene lost 4 bases and the J gene lost 2 bases, with 9 bases spanning the gap.

The rearrangement joins TRBV4-2 to TRBJ2-2, with 13 bases matching TRBD2. The CDR3 is 16 amino acids. In germline, CDR1 is LGHNA, CDR2 YNFKEQ. J lost 0 bases, V lost 5 bases, and 0 bases had no gene match. This chain's CDR3 is CASSGTSGTNTGELFF. DNA for the CDR3: TGTGCCAGCAGCGGGACTAGCGGGACGAACACCGGGGAGCTGTTTTTT.

This chain connects TRBV6-5 to TRBJ1-4; unclear D gene. V was shortened by 6 bases and J by 8 bases, with 7 bases between the two germline ends. This CDR3 region has 11 residues. From germline, CDR1 is MNHEY and CDR2 SVGAGI. CDR3 loop: CASRSQEKLFF. The CDR3 coding sequence is TGTGCCAGCAGGTCACAGGAAAAACTGTTTTTT.